The 32 T cell receptor beta chains in this list originate from one sample, sequenced in a study of blood T cell repertoires in COVID-19. The method was immunoSEQ multiplex PCR; TCRdb's version includes in-frame clones alone and lacks a portion of them. The table lists about 42,000 clones, about nine tenths of them singletons, with 0.3% to 0.5% in the top ten. The sequenced sample was peripheral blood. These receptors came from a human donor in a cohort sampled during active COVID-19.

The chain recombines TRBV5-4 with TRBJ1-5; 9 bases line up with TRBD1. This CDR3 spans 17 amino acids. With V trimmed by 4 bases and J by 3 bases, 11 bases remained unmatched. Germline values: CDR1 SGHNT, CDR2 YYREEE (reference sequence). The DNA for the CDR3 is TGTGCCAGCAGCGGCCATTGGGACAGGGTGCCCAATCAGCCCCAGCATTTT. It specifies CASSGHWDRVPNQPQHF.

The chain has TRBV11-2 and TRBJ1-4, with unresolved D. Germline V gene lookup returns CDR1 SGHAT and CDR2 FQNNGV. The CDR3 length is 15 residues. Trimming took off 2 bases at V and 7 bases at J, with 14 bases between the two ends. The CDR3 here is CASSLSRWSSEKLFF. Here the CDR3 DNA reads TGTGCCAGCAGCTTATCGAGGTGGAGTAGTGAAAAACTGTTTTTT.

The rearrangement uses TRBV4-1 and TRBJ1-1; 8 nucleotides agree with TRBD1. V lost 3 bases, J lost 5 bases, and 8 bases stayed unmatched. The CDR3 runs 15 residues. Germline V gene sequence: CDR1 MGHRA, CDR2 YSYEKL. The CDR3 reads CASSHPPTGETEAFF. CDR3 DNA sequence: TGCGCCAGCAGCCACCCACCGACAGGGGAGACTGAAGCTTTCTTT.

The V call is TRBV4-3, the J call TRBJ1-2, with 7 bases that match TRBD1. Trimming at V came to 0 bases and at J to 3 bases, leaving 10 bases not matched to a gene. The CDR3 length is 17 residues. The germline gives CDR1 LGHNA, CDR2 YSLEER. The CDR3 is CASSQDSTGERHYGYTF. The CDR3 DNA sequence: TGCGCCAGCAGCCAAGATAGTACAGGGGAGCGGCACTATGGCTACACCTTC.

This rearrangement joins TRBV7-4 to TRBJ1-5, with 9 bases identical to TRBD1. The CDR3 contains 19 residues. The ends lost 5 bases at V and 4 bases at J; junction bases unmatched: 18. Germline CDR1 reads SGHVT; CDR2 reads SQSDAQ. The CDR3 DNA reads TGTGCCAGCAGCCTCTACAGGGGGCATTGTATTATCAGGAATCAGCCCCAGCATTTT. This gives the protein CASSLYRGHCIIRNQPQHF.

V gene TRBV6-5 combines with J gene TRBJ1-2, with 10 bases identical to TRBD1. CDR1 and CDR2 (germline): MNHEY, SVGAGI. The CDR3 loop spans 13 amino acids. V was pared by 0 bases and J by 8 bases, with 0 bases of the junction left unmatched. CDR3 region: CASSYSGQGGYTF. In nucleotides, the CDR3 is TGTGCCAGCAGTTACTCGGGACAGGGGGGCTACACCTTC.

The CDR3: CASSKTQGRQGQPQHF. CDR3 nucleotide sequence: TGTGCCAGTAGTAAAACACAGGGTAGGCAAGGGCAGCCCCAGCATTTT. The rearrangement uses TRBV19 and TRBJ1-5; possible D gene TRBD1, 6 bases. From germline, CDR1 is LNHDA and CDR2 SQIVND (reference sequence). The CDR3 is made up of 16 amino acids. With 4 bases removed from V and 7 bases from J, the gap between germline ends came to 20 bases.

The chain employs TRBV19 and TRBJ1-5; TRBD1 might be the D (6 bases). V lost 5 bases, J lost 4 bases, and 9 bases lay in between. The CDR3 runs to 13 residues. The germline V gene encodes CDR1 LNHDA and CDR2 SQIVND (reference sequence). The CDR3 bases are TGTGCCAGTAGTGGGGGCACGAATCAGCCCCAGCATTTT. Translation gives CASSGGTNQPQHF. The complete variable domain, with remaining parts taken from reference TRBV19 and TRBJ1-5, reads DGGITQSPKYLFRKEGQNVTLSCEQNLNHDAMYWYRQDPGQGLRLIYYSQIVNDFQKGDIAEGYSVSREKKESFPLTVTSAQKNPTAFYLCASSGGTNQPQHFGDGTRLSIL.

The V and J genes are TRBV14 and TRBJ2-7; TRBD1 matches at 11 bases. The CDR3 has 14 amino acids. Trimming at V came to 3 bases and at J to 2 bases, leaving 0 bases not matched to a gene. Germline V gene data show CDR1 as SGHDN and CDR2 as FVKESK. The CDR3 bases are TGTGCCAGCAGCCAGGGACAGGGGGCCTACGAGCAGTACTTC. This gives the protein CASSQGQGAYEQYF.

The V and J genes are TRBV19 and TRBJ2-7; D remains ambiguous. CDR3 size: 14 residues. The V and J ends lost 1 base and 2 bases respectively, with 9 bases between them. Per the germline V gene, CDR1 is LNHDA and CDR2 is SQIVND (reference sequence). CDR3 amino acids: CASSIGGSAYEQYF. The CDR3 nucleotides read TGTGCCAGTAGTATAGGCGGTTCGGCCTACGAGCAGTACTTC.

This rearrangement joins TRBV5-1 to TRBJ1-3; D may be TRBD1 (5 bases). V was cut by 0 bases and J by 3 bases, with 10 bases left in between. This CDR3 has 15 residues. The germline gives CDR1 SGHRS, CDR2 YFSETQ. The CDR3 nucleotides read TGCGCCAGCAGCTTGGAGGGGTCGGGTGGAAACACCATATATTTT. Its protein product is CASSLEGSGGNTIYF.

This chain connects TRBV4-3 to TRBJ1-2; TRBD1 agrees at 9 bases. CDR1 and CDR2 from the germline V gene are LGHNA and YSLEER. Germline trimming cut 2 bases from V and 4 bases from J; bases unmatched to any gene: 5. The CDR3 runs to 15 residues. The CDR3 sequence: CASSQSGTGLYGYTF. CDR3 nucleotides: TGCGCCAGCAGCCAATCCGGGACAGGGCTCTATGGCTACACCTTC.

The chain uses TRBV6-2 or TRBV6-3 and TRBJ1-2; D is uncertain. Germline CDR1 is MNHEY and CDR2 is SVGEGT. Between the trimmed V and J ends, which lost 5 bases and 4 bases, there was a span of 17 bases. The length of the CDR3 is 15 residues. The CDR3 sequence: CASSTRLGEGYGYTF. The CDR3 nucleotides read TGTGCCAGCAGTACCCGCTTAGGAGAGGGCTATGGCTACACCTTC.

The V gene is TRBV10-3, the J gene TRBJ2-7; tentatively, D is TRBD2 (5 bases). The germline gives CDR1 ENHRY, CDR2 SYGVKD. V lost 6 bases to trimming and J lost 3 bases, with 24 bases between them. The length of the CDR3 is 17 residues. The CDR3 DNA follows: TGTGCCATCAGCTCTGCCGGCGTCCCCGGAGGAAGCTACGAGCAGTACTTC. It yields the protein CAISSAGVPGGSYEQYF.

The J gene is TRBJ1-1, the V gene TRBV9; D not resolved. This CDR3 region has 14 residues. The V end was cut by 0 bases, the J end by 1 base, with 7 bases between. CDR1 SGDLS and CDR2 YYNGEE come from the germline V gene. CDR3 region: CASSVGLPNTEAFF. DNA for the CDR3: TGTGCCAGCAGCGTAGGACTCCCGAACACTGAAGCTTTCTTT. The entire variable domain, with the rest obtained from reference TRBV9 and TRBJ1-1, is as follows: DSGVTQTPKHLITATGQRVTLRCSPRSGDLSVYWYQQSLDQGLQFLIQYYNGEERAKGNILERFSAQQFPDLHSELNLSSLELGDSALYFCASSVGLPNTEAFFGQGTRLTVV.

This sequence joins TRBV10-1 and TRBJ2-7; D not certain. Germline assignment: CDR1 WNHNN and CDR2 SYGVQD (reference sequence). The CDR3 runs 17 residues. V lost 3 bases and J 6 bases, leaving 24 bases between the germline ends. The CDR3 DNA is TGCGCCAGCAGTGATCGCATTCCAACTTCGGGTAGTCGCGAGCAGTACTTC. Amino acids: CASSDRIPTSGSREQYF.

This rearrangement joins TRBV21-1 to TRBJ2-7; the tabulated D call, TRBD1, remains unverified against the DNA. TRBV21-1 corresponds to a pseudogene. This CDR3 is built from 12 residues. CDR3 loop: CASIQRQGEQYF. CDR3 sequence (DNA): TGTGCCAGTATACAGAGACAGGGCGAGCAGTACTTC.

The chain is built from TRBV29-1 and TRBJ2-7; TRBD1 agrees at 10 bases. V was clipped by 5 bases and J by 5 bases; unmatched bases: 6. The CDR3 loop spans 13 amino acids. From germline, CDR1 is SQVTM and CDR2 ANQGSEA. The CDR3: CSVNGQGGDEQYF. The CDR3, as DNA: TGCAGCGTTAACGGACAGGGGGGTGACGAGCAGTACTTC.

J is TRBJ1-2 and V is TRBV7-9, with D maybe TRBD1 (6 bases). Germline V gene lookup returns CDR1 SEHNR and CDR2 FQNEAQ (reference sequence). This CDR3 spans 12 amino acids. V lost 4 bases to trimming and J lost 7 bases, with 10 bases between them. CDR3 residues: CASSSQGSGYTF. Here the CDR3 DNA reads TGTGCCAGCAGCTCACAGGGATCTGGCTACACCTTC.

The chain carries TRBV12-5 and TRBJ2-7; no definite D call. Germline-derived CDR1 and CDR2 are LGHNT and FRNRAP. The CDR3 runs 11 residues. V lost 5 bases to trimming and J lost 3 bases, with 5 bases between them. The CDR3 region has the DNA TGTGCTAGTGGTACAATCTACGAGCAGTACTTC. Translating gives CASGTIYEQYF. Looking up the rest from reference TRBV12-5 and TRBJ2-7 gives the full variable domain: DARVTQTPRHKVTEMGQEVTMRCQPILGHNTVFWYRQTMMQGLELLAYFRNRAPLDDSGMPKDRFSAEMPDATLATLKIQPSEPRDSAVYFCASGTIYEQYFGPGTRLTVT.

V usage is TRBV10-3 and J usage is TRBJ1-4, with TRBD1 as a possible D gene (6 bases). With 0 bases removed from V and 7 bases from J, the gap between germline ends came to 15 bases. CDR1 and CDR2 from the germline V gene are ENHRY and SYGVKD. The CDR3 runs 16 residues. CDR3 DNA sequence: TGTGCCATCAGTGAGTCTTCTACAGGGCGCGGTGAAAAACTGTTTTTT. It specifies CAISESSTGRGEKLFF.

The chain couples TRBV7-9 to TRBJ1-1; D is unresolved. Germline values: CDR1 SEHNR, CDR2 FQNEAQ (reference sequence). V was trimmed by 5 bases and J by 8 bases, leaving 9 bases between them. This CDR3 spans 11 amino acids. In DNA, the CDR3 is TGTGCCAGCAGCCTAGGGAGAGAAGCTTTCTTT. Protein product: CASSLGREAFF.

The V and J genes are TRBV3-1 (or the pseudogene TRBV3-2) and TRBJ1-3, with a possible D match to TRBD1 (5 bases). V dropped 0 bases and J dropped 3 bases, with 9 bases sitting between them. CDR3 length: 15 amino acids. CDR1 is LGHDT and CDR2 is YNNKEL in the germline V gene (reference sequence). The CDR3 is CASSQEMGLGNTIYF. The CDR3, as DNA: TGTGCCAGCAGCCAAGAGATGGGGCTTGGAAACACCATATATTTT.

The V call is TRBV5-6, the J call TRBJ1-3; D gene ambiguous. Germline CDR1 is SGHDT and CDR2 is YYEEEE. The CDR3 spans 14 residues. Trimming took off 0 bases at V and 0 bases at J, with 4 bases between the two ends. The CDR3 DNA is TGTGCCAGCAGCTTGGTGCGCTCTGGAAACACCATATATTTT. As protein: CASSLVRSGNTIYF.

This chain connects TRBV3-1 (or the pseudogene TRBV3-2) to TRBJ1-2; 11 bases map to TRBD1. The CDR3 totals 16 residues. V was pared by 1 base and J by 4 bases, with 5 bases of the junction left unmatched. In germline, CDR1 is LGHDT, CDR2 YNNKEL (reference sequence). CDR3 residues: CASSQGQGQGAYGYTF. CDR3 nucleotides: TGTGCCAGCAGCCAAGGACAAGGACAGGGGGCCTATGGCTACACCTTC.

The chain carries TRBV18 and TRBJ1-5, with D possibly TRBD1 on 6 matching bases. The V and J ends lost 3 bases and 0 bases respectively, with 15 bases between them. The CDR3 sequence is 17 residues long. Germline V gene sequence: CDR1 KGHSH, CDR2 LQKENI. The CDR3 DNA reads TGTGCCAGCTCACCGTTGGGGGGGCTCAATAGCAATCAGCCCCAGCATTTT. Its translation: CASSPLGGLNSNQPQHF.

The gene calls are TRBV6-5 and TRBJ2-7, with TRBD1 matching over 10 bases. The CDR3 is 13 amino acids. V trimming: 7 bases; J trimming: 5 bases; junction bases outside the gene matches: 5. CDR1 MNHEY and CDR2 SVGAGI come from the germline V gene. CDR3 nucleotide sequence: TGTGCCAGCACCTCGGGACAGGGGAACGAGCAGTACTTC. The encoded protein is CASTSGQGNEQYF.

This chain joins TRBV27 and TRBJ1-1; 7 bases are shared with TRBD1. Germline V gene data show CDR1 as MNHEY and CDR2 as SMNVEV (reference sequence). The V gene end was trimmed by 2 bases and the J gene end by 8 bases; junction bases not matched to a gene: 5. CDR3 size: 13 residues. The DNA of the CDR3 is TGTGCCAGCAGTTTAATACAGGGGTGGGAAGCTTTCTTT. This codes for CASSLIQGWEAFF.

The chain combines TRBV4-3 with TRBJ2-1, with D perhaps TRBD2 (6 bases). V was clipped by 1 base and J by 5 bases, with 12 bases between them. Per germline, CDR1 LGHNA and CDR2 YSLEER. The CDR3 spans 15 residues. The DNA for the CDR3 is TGCGCCAGCAGCCAAGCGCCGGGACTCAACAATGAGCAGTTCTTC. It specifies CASSQAPGLNNEQFF.

The gene calls are TRBV5-5 and TRBJ1-5, with unresolved D. Trimming removed 0 bases at V and 11 bases at J, with 18 bases between. The CDR3 is made up of 15 amino acids. Germline assignment: CDR1 SGHKS and CDR2 YYEKEE (reference sequence). The CDR3 nucleotides are TGTGCCAGCAGCTTGGAAGGGCCCCCCGTAGCGGCCCAGCATTTT. It is translated as CASSLEGPPVAAQHF.

The chain carries TRBV12-5 and TRBJ1-2, with D hard to call. V gave up 6 bases and J gave up 4 bases, with 15 bases separating them. This CDR3 has 14 residues. In germline, CDR1 is LGHNT, CDR2 FRNRAP. This CDR3 reads CASGPPGMSYGYTF. CDR3 nucleotide sequence: TGTGCTAGTGGCCCCCCCGGTATGAGCTATGGCTACACCTTC.

The gene calls are TRBV2 and TRBJ1-5; D remains ambiguous. The CDR3 contains 15 residues. Trimming took 1 base from V and 2 from J, leaving 9 bases between them. The germline gives CDR1 SNHLY, CDR2 FYNNEI. CDR3 nucleotide sequence: TGTGCCAGCAGTGAAGATAATCAGGGCAATCAGCCCCAGCATTTT. This encodes CASSEDNQGNQPQHF. Drawing the rest from reference TRBV2 and TRBJ1-5, the complete variable domain is EPEVTQTPSHQVTQMGQEVILRCVPISNHLYFYWYRQILGQKVEFLVSFYNNEISEKSEIFDDQFSVERPDGSNFTLKIRSTKLEDSAMYFCASSEDNQGNQPQHFGDGTRLSIL.